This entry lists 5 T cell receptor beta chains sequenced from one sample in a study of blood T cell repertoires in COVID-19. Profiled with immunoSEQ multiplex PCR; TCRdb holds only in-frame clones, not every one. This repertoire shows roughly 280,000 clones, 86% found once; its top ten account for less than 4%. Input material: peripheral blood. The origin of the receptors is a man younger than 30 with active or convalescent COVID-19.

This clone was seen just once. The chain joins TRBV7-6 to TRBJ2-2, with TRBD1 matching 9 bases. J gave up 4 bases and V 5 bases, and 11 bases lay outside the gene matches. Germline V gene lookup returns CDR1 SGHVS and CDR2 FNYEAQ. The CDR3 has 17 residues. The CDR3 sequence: CASSQPGQGRGTGELFF. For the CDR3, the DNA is TGTGCCAGCAGCCAGCCGGGACAGGGTAGAGGCACCGGGGAGCTGTTTTTT.

CDR3 amino acids: CASSPTPGSYNSPLHF. CDR3 in DNA: TGTGCCAGCAGCCCTACTCCGGGCTCCTATAATTCACCCCTCCACTTT. The chain has TRBV5-5 and TRBJ1-6, with D uncertain. The ends were cut back, 4 bases at V and 0 bases at J, with 11 bases in the middle. The germline gives CDR1 SGHKS, CDR2 YYEKEE (reference sequence). This CDR3 has 16 amino acids.

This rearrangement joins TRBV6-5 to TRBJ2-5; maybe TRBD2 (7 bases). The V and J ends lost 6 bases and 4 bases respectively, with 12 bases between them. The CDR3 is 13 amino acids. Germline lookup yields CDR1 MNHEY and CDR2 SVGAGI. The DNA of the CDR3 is TGTGCCAGCAGCTCTCGGGGGGCAGAGACCCAGTACTTC. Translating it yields CASSSRGAETQYF.

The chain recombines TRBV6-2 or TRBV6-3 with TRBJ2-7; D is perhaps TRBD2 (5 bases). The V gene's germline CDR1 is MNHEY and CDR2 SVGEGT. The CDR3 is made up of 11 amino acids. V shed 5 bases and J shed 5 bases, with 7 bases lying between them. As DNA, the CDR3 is TGTGCCAGCAGTACGAGGGACGAGCAGTACTTC. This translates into CASSTRDEQYF.

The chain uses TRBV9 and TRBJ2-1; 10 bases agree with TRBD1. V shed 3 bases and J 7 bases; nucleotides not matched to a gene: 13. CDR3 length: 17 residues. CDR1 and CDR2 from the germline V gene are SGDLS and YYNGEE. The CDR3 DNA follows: TGTGCCAGCAGCGCAACACCGGGACAGGGGCTCAAGAATGAGCAGTTCTTC. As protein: CASSATPGQGLKNEQFF.